The following is a TCR beta chain sequence with its context. The target antigen is unknown. These data are taken from a study of vaccination and CD4 T cells after COVID-19. The V end lost 6 bases, the J end lost 0 bases, and 24 bases lay between the germline ends. This CDR3 comprises 17 residues. From germline, CDR1 is DFQATT and CDR2 SNEGSKA (reference sequence). The study's findings and limits: SARS-CoV-2-reactive clonotype medians increased from approximately 21 to 40, not significantly.

Sample treatment: roughly ten-day PBMC culture with coronavirus spike peptide pools or control peptides (ViraFEST assay). Sequenced with the Oncomine TCR Beta short-read assay was DNA taken from cultured CD4+ T cells. TCRdb re-analysed the PCR reads in MiXCR, keeping a single row per CDR3 protein. The sample gives roughly 8,400 distinct CDR3 sequences, 67% of which show up once; about 40% is in the top ten. Sequenced sample: CD4+ T cells from blood, cultured in vitro. This receptor was obtained from a human donor who had recovered from COVID-19. The chain recombines TRBV20-1 with TRBJ2-7; weak D call: TRBD1 (6 bases). CDR3 bases: TGCAGTGCCCGGGGCTTGATACAGGGAATAAACTCCTACGAGCAGTACTTC. Its translation: CSARGLIQGINSYEQYF.